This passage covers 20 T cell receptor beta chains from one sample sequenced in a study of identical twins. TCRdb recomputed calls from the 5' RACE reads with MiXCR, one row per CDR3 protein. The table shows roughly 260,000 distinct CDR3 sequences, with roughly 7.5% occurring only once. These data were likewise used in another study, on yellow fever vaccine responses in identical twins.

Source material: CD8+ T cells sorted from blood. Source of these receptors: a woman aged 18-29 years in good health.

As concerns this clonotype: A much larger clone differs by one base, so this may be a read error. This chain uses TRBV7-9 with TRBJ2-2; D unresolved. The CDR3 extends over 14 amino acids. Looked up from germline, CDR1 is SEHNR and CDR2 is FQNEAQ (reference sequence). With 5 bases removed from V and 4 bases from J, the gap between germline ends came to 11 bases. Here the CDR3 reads CASSRVSSTGELFF. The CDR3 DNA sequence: TGTGCCAGCAGCCGGGTCTCCTCCACCGGGGAGCTGTTTTTT. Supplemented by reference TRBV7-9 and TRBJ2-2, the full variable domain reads DTGVSQNPRHKITKRGQNVTFRCDPISEHNRLYWYRQTLGQGPEFLTYFQNEAQLEKSRLLSDRFSAERPKGSFSTLEIQRTEQGDSAMYLCASSRVSSTGELFFGEGSRLTVL.

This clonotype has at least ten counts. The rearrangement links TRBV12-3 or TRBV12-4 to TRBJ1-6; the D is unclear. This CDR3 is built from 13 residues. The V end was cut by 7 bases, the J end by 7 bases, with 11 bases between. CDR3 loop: CASTWGSNSPLHF. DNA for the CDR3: TGTGCCAGCACCTGGGGAAGCAATTCACCCCTCCACTTT.

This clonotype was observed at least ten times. The chain's CDR3 is CASSWGQGQEVFF. CDR3 nucleotides: TGTGCCAGCAGTTGGGGGCAGGGACAGGAGGTTTTCTTT. V and J are TRBV6-5 and TRBJ1-1; TRBD1 aligns across 8 bases. This CDR3 has 13 residues. Per the germline V gene, CDR1 is MNHEY and CDR2 is SVGAGI. V gave up 4 bases and J gave up 13 bases; unmatched junction bases: 11.

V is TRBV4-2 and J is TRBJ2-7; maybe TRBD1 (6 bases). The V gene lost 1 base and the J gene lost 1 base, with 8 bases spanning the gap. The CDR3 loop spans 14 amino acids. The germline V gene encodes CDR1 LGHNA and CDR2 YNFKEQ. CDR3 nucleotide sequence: TGTGCCAGCAGCCAAGTTACAGGGTCCTACGAGCAGTACGTC. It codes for CASSQVTGSYEQYV.

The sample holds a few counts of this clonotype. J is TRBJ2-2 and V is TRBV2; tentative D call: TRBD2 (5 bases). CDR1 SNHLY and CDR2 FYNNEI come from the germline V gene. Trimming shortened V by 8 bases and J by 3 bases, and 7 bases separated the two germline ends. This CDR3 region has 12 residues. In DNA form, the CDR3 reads TGTGCCAGCGAGGGCCACACCGGGGAGCTGTTTTTT. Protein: CASEGHTGELFF.

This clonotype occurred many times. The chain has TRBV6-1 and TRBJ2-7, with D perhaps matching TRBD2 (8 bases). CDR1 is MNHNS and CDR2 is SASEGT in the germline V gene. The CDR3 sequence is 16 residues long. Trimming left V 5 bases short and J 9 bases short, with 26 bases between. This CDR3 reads CASSPQGEASGSSQYV. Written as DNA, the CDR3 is TGTGCCAGCAGTCCGCAGGGGGAGGCTAGCGGGTCTTCGCAGTACGTC.

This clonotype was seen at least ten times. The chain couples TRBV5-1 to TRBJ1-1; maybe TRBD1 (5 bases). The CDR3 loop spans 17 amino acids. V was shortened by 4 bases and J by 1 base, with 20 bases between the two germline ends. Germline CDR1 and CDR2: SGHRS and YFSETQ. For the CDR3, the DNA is TGCGCCAGCAGCCGCTACAGGACTCAAGGATCGAACACTGAAGCTTTCTTT. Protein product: CASSRYRTQGSNTEAFF.

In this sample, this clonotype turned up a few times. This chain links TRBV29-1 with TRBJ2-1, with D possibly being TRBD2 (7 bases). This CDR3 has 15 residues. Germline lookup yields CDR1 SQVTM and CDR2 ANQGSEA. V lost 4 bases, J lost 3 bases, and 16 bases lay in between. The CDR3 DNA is TGCAGCGTTGGGGGGGCTAGCGGTTTCTACAATGAGCAGTTCTTC. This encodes CSVGGASGFYNEQFF.

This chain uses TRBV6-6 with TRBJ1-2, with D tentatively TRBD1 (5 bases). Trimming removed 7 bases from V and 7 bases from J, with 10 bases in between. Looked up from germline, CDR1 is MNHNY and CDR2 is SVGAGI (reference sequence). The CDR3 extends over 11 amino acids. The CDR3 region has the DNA TGTGCCAGCACTCAGGGTGGTGGCTACACCTTC. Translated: CASTQGGGYTF.

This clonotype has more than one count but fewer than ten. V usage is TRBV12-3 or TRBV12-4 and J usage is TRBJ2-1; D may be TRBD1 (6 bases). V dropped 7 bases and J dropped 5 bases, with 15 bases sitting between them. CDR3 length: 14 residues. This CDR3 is CASTSGTPDNEQFF. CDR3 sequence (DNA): TGTGCCAGCACCTCCGGGACACCGGACAATGAGCAGTTCTTC.

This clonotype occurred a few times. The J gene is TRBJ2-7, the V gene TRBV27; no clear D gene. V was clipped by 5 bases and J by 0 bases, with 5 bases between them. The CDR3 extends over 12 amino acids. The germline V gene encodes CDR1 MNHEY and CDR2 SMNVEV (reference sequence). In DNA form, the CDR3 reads TGTGCCAGCAGTATGGGCTCCTACGAGCAGTACTTC. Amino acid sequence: CASSMGSYEQYF.

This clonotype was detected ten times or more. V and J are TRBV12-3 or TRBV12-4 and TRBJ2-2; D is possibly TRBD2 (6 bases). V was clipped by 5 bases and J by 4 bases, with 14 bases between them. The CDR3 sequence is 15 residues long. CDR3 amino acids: CASSTRDFGTGELFF. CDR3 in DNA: TGTGCCAGCAGTACCCGGGACTTCGGCACCGGGGAGCTGTTTTTT.

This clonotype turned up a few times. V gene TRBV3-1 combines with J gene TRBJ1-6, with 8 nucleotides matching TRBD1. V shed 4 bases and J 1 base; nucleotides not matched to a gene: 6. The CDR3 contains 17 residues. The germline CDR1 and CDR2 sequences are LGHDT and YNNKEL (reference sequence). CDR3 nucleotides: TGTGCCAGCAGCCCCAGGGGGCTTACGTCCTATAATTCACCCCTCCACTTT. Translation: CASSPRGLTSYNSPLHF.

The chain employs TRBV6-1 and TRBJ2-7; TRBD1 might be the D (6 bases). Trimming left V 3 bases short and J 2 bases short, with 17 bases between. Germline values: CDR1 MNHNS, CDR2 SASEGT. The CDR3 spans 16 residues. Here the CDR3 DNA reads TGTGCCAGCAGTGAGATTGCAGGGGTTGCGACCTACGAGCAGTACGTC. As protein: CASSEIAGVATYEQYV.

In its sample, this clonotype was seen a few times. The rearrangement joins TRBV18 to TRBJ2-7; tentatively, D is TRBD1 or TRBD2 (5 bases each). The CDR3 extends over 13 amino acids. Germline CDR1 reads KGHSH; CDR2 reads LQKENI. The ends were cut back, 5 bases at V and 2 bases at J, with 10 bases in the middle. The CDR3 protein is CASSTGTPYEQYF. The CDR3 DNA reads TGTGCCAGCTCAACGGGGACCCCCTACGAGCAGTACTTC.

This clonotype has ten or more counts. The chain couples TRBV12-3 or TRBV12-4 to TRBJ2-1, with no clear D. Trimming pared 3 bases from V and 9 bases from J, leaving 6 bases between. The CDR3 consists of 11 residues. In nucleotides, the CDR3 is TGTGCCAGCAGTTTCGTAGGTGAGCAGTTCTTC. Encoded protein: CASSFVGEQFF.

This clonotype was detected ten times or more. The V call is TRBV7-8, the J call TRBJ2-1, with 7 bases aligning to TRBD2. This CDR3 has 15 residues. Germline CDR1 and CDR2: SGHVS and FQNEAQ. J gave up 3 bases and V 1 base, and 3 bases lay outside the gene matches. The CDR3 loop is CASSLVAGDYNEQFF. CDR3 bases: TGTGCCAGCAGCTTAGTGGCGGGGGACTACAATGAGCAGTTCTTC.

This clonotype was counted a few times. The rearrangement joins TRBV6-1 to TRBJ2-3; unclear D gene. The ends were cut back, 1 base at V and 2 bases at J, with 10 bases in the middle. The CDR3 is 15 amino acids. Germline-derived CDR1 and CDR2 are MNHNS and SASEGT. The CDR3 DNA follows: TGTGCCAGCAGTGAAGTCCCAGGATTCACAGATACGCAGTATTTT. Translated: CASSEVPGFTDTQYF.

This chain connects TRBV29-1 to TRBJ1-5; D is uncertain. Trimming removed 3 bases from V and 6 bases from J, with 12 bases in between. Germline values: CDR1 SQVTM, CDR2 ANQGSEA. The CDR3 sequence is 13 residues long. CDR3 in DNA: TGCAGCGTTGATGTGGAGGGAGGTCAGCCCCAGCATTTT. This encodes CSVDVEGGQPQHF.

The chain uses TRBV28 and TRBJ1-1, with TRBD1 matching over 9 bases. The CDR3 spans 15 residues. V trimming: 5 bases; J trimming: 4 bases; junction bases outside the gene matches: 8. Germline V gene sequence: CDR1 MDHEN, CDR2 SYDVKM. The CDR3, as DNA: TGTGCCAGCAGTCCGGGGACAGGGAGGAGCACTGAAGCTTTCTTT. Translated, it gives CASSPGTGRSTEAFF.